Each of the 9 T cell receptor beta chains below was sequenced from the same sample in a study of T cell repertoires in cytomegalovirus infection. MiXCR, applied by TCRdb to the reads, yields one record per CDR3 protein. Of about 230,000 distinct CDR3 sequences in the sample, approximately 22% were seen once. Sequenced material: CD8+ T cells from PBMCs. The source is a human donor in good health (CMV status not recorded). Some clones in this sample may be carry-over from other donors' samples.

This chain joins TRBV2 and TRBJ2-2; 7 positions match TRBD1. This CDR3 region has 16 residues. Germline values: CDR1 SNHLY, CDR2 FYNNEI. J gave up 2 bases and V 4 bases, and 7 bases lay outside the gene matches. CDR3 amino acids: CASSGPGQSNTGELFF. The DNA for the CDR3 is TGTGCCAGCAGTGGGCCGGGACAGTCCAACACCGGGGAGCTGTTTTTT.

The J gene is TRBJ1-1, the V gene TRBV6-2 or TRBV6-3, with TRBD1 matching over 7 bases. Germline V gives CDR1 MNHEY, CDR2 SVGEGT. CDR3 length: 14 amino acids. V was pared by 5 bases and J by 4 bases, with 7 bases of the junction left unmatched. CDR3 protein: CASSALQGFTEAFF. The CDR3 coding sequence is TGTGCCAGCAGTGCCCTACAGGGGTTCACTGAAGCTTTCTTT.

This clonotype was picked up many times. This rearrangement joins TRBV7-9 to TRBJ2-2; D remains unclear. The V end was cut by 3 bases, the J end by 6 bases, with 5 bases between. Germline V gene data show CDR1 as SEHNR and CDR2 as FQNEAQ (reference sequence). This CDR3 contains 12 residues. The CDR3 DNA reads as TGTGCCAGCAGCTTTTTTTCCGGGGAGCTGTTTTTT. Its protein product is CASSFFSGELFF.

There are a few counts of this clonotype. The chain recombines TRBV29-1 with TRBJ1-1; 7 bases fit TRBD1. There are 14 residues in the CDR3. With V trimmed by 7 bases and J by 0 bases, 8 bases remained unmatched. Germline loops: CDR1 SQVTM, CDR2 ANQGSEA. The CDR3 nucleotides read TGCAGCGACGATAACAGGGGATTGAACACTGAAGCTTTCTTT. Residues: CSDDNRGLNTEAFF.

The chain couples TRBV28 to TRBJ1-1, with D unresolved. Germline CDR1 MDHEN, CDR2 SYDVKM. CDR3 size: 11 residues. Trimming removed 6 bases from V and 7 bases from J, with 9 bases in between. The CDR3 coding sequence is TGTGCCAGCAGCCAAGGGATTGAAGCTTTCTTT. Amino acid sequence: CASSQGIEAFF.

This chain uses TRBV29-1 with TRBJ2-3; 10 positions agree with TRBD1. The length of the CDR3 is 17 residues. Trimming at V came to 0 bases and at J to 1 base, leaving 7 bases not matched to a gene. Germline CDR1 SQVTM, CDR2 ANQGSEA. CDR3 loop: CSVEDRRDRGGTDTQYF. The CDR3 bases are TGCAGCGTTGAAGACCGCCGGGACAGGGGTGGCACAGATACGCAGTATTTT.

The rearrangement links TRBV9 to TRBJ2-7; 7 bases are shared with TRBD1. The V gene end was trimmed by 3 bases and the J gene end by 6 bases; junction bases not matched to a gene: 15. The CDR3 consists of 16 residues. Germline CDR1 reads SGDLS; CDR2 reads YYNGEE. The CDR3 sequence: CASSGEETGKVREQYF. CDR3 nucleotide sequence: TGTGCCAGCAGCGGCGAAGAGACAGGGAAGGTTCGCGAGCAGTACTTC.

CDR3 protein: CASSLRDRGKETQYF. CDR3 DNA: TGTGCCAGCAGCTTAAGGGACAGGGGTAAAGAGACCCAGTACTTC. The V gene is TRBV7-7, the J gene TRBJ2-5; 10 bases line up with TRBD1. The CDR3 loop spans 15 amino acids. The V gene's germline CDR1 is SSHAT and CDR2 FNYEAQ (reference sequence). V trimming: 2 bases; J trimming: 3 bases; junction bases outside the gene matches: 3.

At least ten counts were recorded for this clonotype. This chain links TRBV7-2 with TRBJ2-7; no clear D. CDR3 size: 16 residues. V dropped 1 base and J dropped 0 bases, with 13 bases sitting between them. Germline V CDR1 and CDR2: SGHTA, FQGNSA. CDR3 protein: CASSLVVIPLSYEQYF. The CDR3 DNA reads as TGTGCCAGCAGCTTAGTAGTGATACCTCTCTCCTACGAGCAGTACTTC.